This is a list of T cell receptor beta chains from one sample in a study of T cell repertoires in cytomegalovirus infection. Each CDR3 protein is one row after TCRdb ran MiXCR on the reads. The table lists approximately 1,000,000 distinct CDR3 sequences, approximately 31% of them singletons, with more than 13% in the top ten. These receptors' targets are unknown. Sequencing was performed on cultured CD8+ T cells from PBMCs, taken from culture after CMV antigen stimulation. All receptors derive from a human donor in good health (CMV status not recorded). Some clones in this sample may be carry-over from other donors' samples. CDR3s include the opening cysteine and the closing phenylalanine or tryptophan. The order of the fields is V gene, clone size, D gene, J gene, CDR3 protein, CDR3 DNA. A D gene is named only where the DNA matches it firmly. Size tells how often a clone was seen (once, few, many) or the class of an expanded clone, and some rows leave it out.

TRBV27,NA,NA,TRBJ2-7,CASSLMENYYEQYF,TGTGCCAGCAGTTTAATGGAGAACTACTACGAGCAGTACTTC
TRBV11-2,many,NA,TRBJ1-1,CASSLGGWGTEAFF,TGTGCCAGCAGTTTAGGGGGATGGGGCACTGAAGCTTTCTTT
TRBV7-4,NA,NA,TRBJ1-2,CASSDQQDGYTF,TGTGCCAGCAGCGACCAACAGGATGGCTACACCTTC
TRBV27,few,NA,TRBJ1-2,CASSPTGRAEDGYTF,TGTGCCAGCAGTCCAACGGGGAGGGCTGAAGATGGCTACACCTTC
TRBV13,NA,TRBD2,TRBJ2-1,CASSLNYGEGGYYNEQFF,TGTGCCAGCAGCTTAAATTACGGGGAGGGAGGCTACTACAATGAGCAGTTCTTC
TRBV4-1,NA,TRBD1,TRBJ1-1,CASSQGRGLDTEAFF,TGCGCCAGCAGCCAAGGGAGGGGGCTGGACACTGAAGCTTTCTTT
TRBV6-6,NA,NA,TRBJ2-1,CASSYPEGNEQFF,TGTGCCAGCAGTTACCCAGAGGGTAATGAGCAGTTCTTC
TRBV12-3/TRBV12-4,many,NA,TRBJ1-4,CASSFTGWGEKLFF,TGTGCCAGCAGTTTCACGGGGTGGGGTGAAAAACTGTTTTTT
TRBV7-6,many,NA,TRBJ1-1,CASSLDSSGTEAFF,TGTGCCAGCAGCCTTGACAGTTCGGGGACTGAAGCTTTCTTT
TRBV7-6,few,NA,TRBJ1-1,CASSAQGITEAFF,TGTGCCAGCAGCGCCCAGGGGATTACTGAAGCTTTCTTT
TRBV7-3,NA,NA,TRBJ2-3,CASSPSPGRWVTDTQYF,TGTGCCAGCAGCCCGTCCCCGGGACGGTGGGTCACAGATACGCAGTATTTT
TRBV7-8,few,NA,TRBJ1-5,CASSNGEPQHF,TGTGCCAGCAGCAACGGGGAGCCCCAGCATTTT
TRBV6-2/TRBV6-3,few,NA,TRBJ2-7,CASTGRPGKDEQYF,TGTGCCAGTACCGGCCGACCTGGGAAAGACGAGCAGTACTTC
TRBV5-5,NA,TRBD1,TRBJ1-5,CASSLEPGQYSNQPQHF,TGTGCCAGCAGCCTAGAACCGGGACAGTATAGCAATCAGCCCCAGCATTTT
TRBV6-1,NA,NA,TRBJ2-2,CASSPIRGQPGELFF,TGTGCCAGCAGCCCGATACGGGGCCAACCCGGGGAGCTGTTTTTT
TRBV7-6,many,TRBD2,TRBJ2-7,CASSLADNGGGAYEQYF,TGTGCCAGCAGCTTAGCGGATAATGGCGGGGGGGCGTACGAGCAGTACTTC
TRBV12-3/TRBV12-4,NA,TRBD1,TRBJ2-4,CASSLASGGMNIQYF,TGTGCCAGCAGTTTAGCGTCAGGGGGCATGAACATTCAGTACTTC
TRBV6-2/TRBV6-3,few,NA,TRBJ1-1,CASSYPTRARDEAFF,TGTGCCAGCAGTTACCCTACCAGGGCAAGGGATGAAGCTTTCTTT
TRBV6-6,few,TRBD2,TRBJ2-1,CASSYIPGLADSYNEQFF,TGTGCCAGCAGTTACATACCGGGACTAGCGGACTCCTACAATGAGCAGTTCTTC
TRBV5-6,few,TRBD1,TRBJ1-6,CASSRTGTGWPPLHF,TGTGCCAGCAGCCGGACCGGGACAGGGTGGCCACCCCTCCACTTT
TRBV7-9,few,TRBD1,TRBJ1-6,CASSSDRDVSPLHF,TGTGCCAGCAGCTCCGACAGGGATGTCTCACCCCTCCACTTT
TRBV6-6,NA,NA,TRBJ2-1,CASSSSPTESSYNEQFF,TGTGCCAGCAGTTCCAGTCCGACAGAGAGCTCCTACAATGAGCAGTTCTTC
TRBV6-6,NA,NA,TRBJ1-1,CASRGSPNTEAFF,TGTGCCAGCAGGGGAAGTCCAAACACTGAAGCTTTCTTT
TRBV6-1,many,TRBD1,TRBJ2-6,CASKDRGQGSGANVLTF,TGTGCCAGCAAAGACAGGGGGCAAGGCTCTGGGGCCAACGTCCTGACTTTC
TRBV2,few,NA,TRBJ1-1,CASRAPGTEAFF,TGTGCCAGCCGGGCCCCTGGCACTGAAGCTTTCTTT
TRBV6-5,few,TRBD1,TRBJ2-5,CASSGQGQETQYF,TGTGCCAGCAGTGGACAGGGTCAAGAGACCCAGTACTTC
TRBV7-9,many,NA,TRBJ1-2,CASSPPTTNYGYTF,TGTGCCAGCAGCCCGCCGACAACTAACTATGGCTACACCTTC
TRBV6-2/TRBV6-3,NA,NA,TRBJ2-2,CASRCTFSGQGGCTGELFF,TGTGCCAGCAGGTGTACCTTCTCTGGACAGGGAGGGTGCACCGGGGAGCTGTTTTTT
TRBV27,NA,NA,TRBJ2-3,CASAPPGLSTDTQYF,TGTGCCAGCGCCCCCCCGGGACTGAGCACAGATACGCAGTATTTT